These 12 T cell receptor beta chains share one sample of origin, sequenced in a study of T cell responses to AZD1222 COVID-19 vaccine. Clones were sequenced by immunoSEQ multiplex PCR, and TCRdb holds only the in-frame ones, with some missing. The sample yields about 120,000 clones, about 93% seen once. The specimen was peripheral blood, collected 28 days after the second AZD1222 dose. The receptors here all came from an adult who received the AZD1222 COVID-19 vaccine.

The V call is TRBV18, the J call TRBJ1-2; D call uncertain. V lost 4 bases, J lost 4 bases, and 10 bases lay in between. CDR3 length: 13 residues. The germline gives CDR1 KGHSH, CDR2 LQKENI. CDR3 sequence: CASSRQKSYGYTF. Here the CDR3 DNA reads TGTGCCAGCTCACGGCAGAAGAGCTATGGCTACACCTTC.

The chain employs TRBV7-9 and TRBJ1-3, with D unclear. Trimming left V 5 bases short and J 1 base short, with 18 bases between. The CDR3 extends over 17 amino acids. Germline V lookup: CDR1 SEHNR, CDR2 FQNEAQ (reference sequence). CDR3 DNA sequence: TGTGCCAGCAGCCCCCCCCTTGGGCAATCATCTGGAAACACCATATATTTT. Translated: CASSPPLGQSSGNTIYF. The full variable domain, rest sourced from reference TRBV7-9 and TRBJ1-3, is DTGVSQNPRHKITKRGQNVTFRCDPISEHNRLYWYRQTLGQGPEFLTYFQNEAQLEKSRLLSDRFSAERPKGSFSTLEIQRTEQGDSAMYLCASSPPLGQSSGNTIYFGEGSWLTVV.

Notes on this clone: The germline gene is not matched at one end of the junction; a read error may be the cause. This rearrangement joins TRBV7-7 to TRBJ2-1; no reliable D call. Germline lookup yields CDR1 SSHAT and CDR2 FNYEAQ (reference sequence). The CDR3 runs 13 residues. The CDR3, as DNA: TGTGCTAGCAGCTTAGGCCCCGGAGATGAGCAGTTCTTC. Its translation is CASSLGPGDEQFF.

The chain combines TRBV7-2 with TRBJ2-1, with D unresolved. Germline CDR1 is SGHTA and CDR2 is FQGNSA. This CDR3 comprises 13 residues. Trimming took off 1 base at V and 9 bases at J, with 10 bases between the two ends. The CDR3 loop reads CASSLGLGPEQFF. DNA of the CDR3: TGTGCCAGCAGCTTAGGGTTGGGCCCTGAGCAGTTCTTC.

The chain has TRBV19 and TRBJ2-3; 8 nucleotides line up with TRBD1. Germline CDR1 is LNHDA and CDR2 is SQIVND (reference sequence). V dropped 6 bases and J dropped 3; count of bases not matched to a gene: 14. This CDR3 region has 17 residues. DNA for the CDR3: TGTGCCAGTAGGGCCCCAGGGGGCGAGTGGAAAACAGATACGCAGTATTTT. Residues: CASRAPGGEWKTDTQYF.

This sequence joins TRBV5-4 and TRBJ1-2, with 10 bases aligning to TRBD1. Germline trimming cut 3 bases from V and 2 bases from J; bases unmatched to any gene: 10. CDR1 is SGHNT, CDR2 YYREEE, per germline (reference sequence). This CDR3 region has 17 residues. CDR3 DNA: TGTGCCAGCAGCTCCGGACAGGGGGGTCTGAAGAACTATGGCTACACCTTC. Protein sequence: CASSSGQGGLKNYGYTF.

This clone appeared once. The rearrangement links TRBV7-9 to TRBJ1-2; D possibly corresponds to TRBD1 (5 bases). In germline, CDR1 is SEHNR, CDR2 FQNEAQ (reference sequence). V was cut by 5 bases and J by 6 bases, with 10 bases left in between. CDR3 length equals 12 residues. CDR3 bases: TGTGCCAGCAGCCTTTTCAGGGATGGCTACACCTTC. Its translation is CASSLFRDGYTF.

This clone occurred once. This chain uses TRBV20-1 with TRBJ2-5; D ambiguous. This CDR3 spans 11 amino acids. V lost 1 base and J lost 5, with 5 bases in between. Germline V CDR1 and CDR2: DFQATT, SNEGSKA (reference sequence). This CDR3 reads CSARGLETQYF. The CDR3 coding sequence is TGCAGTGCTAGAGGACTGGAGACCCAGTACTTC.

The chain is built from TRBV7-9 and TRBJ2-1; no firm D call. The CDR3 length is 15 residues. Deletions cut 3 bases from V and 2 bases from J, with 11 bases between. CDR1 is SEHNR and CDR2 is FQNEAQ in the germline V gene (reference sequence). The CDR3 DNA sequence: TGTGCCAGCAGCTTCGATAGTTACACCTACAATGAGCAGTTCTTC. Translating gives CASSFDSYTYNEQFF. The whole variable domain, remainder taken from reference TRBV7-9 and TRBJ2-1, is DTGVSQNPRHKITKRGQNVTFRCDPISEHNRLYWYRQTLGQGPEFLTYFQNEAQLEKSRLLSDRFSAERPKGSFSTLEIQRTEQGDSAMYLCASSFDSYTYNEQFFGPGTRLTVL.

The chain recombines TRBV3-1 (or the pseudogene TRBV3-2) with TRBJ2-1; 7 bases fit TRBD2. CDR1 and CDR2 (germline): LGHDT, YNNKEL (reference sequence). The CDR3 has 16 residues. The junction had 13 bases not matched to a gene; V was cut back by 3 bases and J by 8 bases. CDR3 bases: TGTGCCAGCAGCCACAGGACTAGGACGGTGTCCGATGAGCAGTTCTTC. Translation gives CASSHRTRTVSDEQFF.

The chain carries TRBV7-2 and TRBJ1-6, with D maybe TRBD1 (5 bases). CDR3 length equals 15 residues. CDR1 and CDR2 from the germline V gene are SGHTA and FQGNSA. V was clipped by 5 bases and J by 5 bases, with 13 bases between them. Written as DNA, the CDR3 is TGTGCCAGCAGCCGCGAGGGGCATCATAATTCACCCCTCCACTTT. This gives the protein CASSREGHHNSPLHF. The variable domain in full, with the rest retrieved from reference TRBV7-2 and TRBJ1-6, is GAGVSQSPSNKVTEKGKDVELRCDPISGHTALYWYRQSLGQGLEFLIYFQGNSAPDKSGLPSDRFSAERTGGSVSTLTIQRTQQEDSAVYLCASSREGHHNSPLHFGNGTRLTVT.

This clone has just one count. This sequence joins TRBV5-8 and TRBJ1-1, with D unresolved. CDR3 length equals 16 residues. The germline V gene encodes CDR1 SGHTS and CDR2 YDEGEE. Trimming cost V 4 bases and J 0 bases, with 16 bases left between them. The CDR3 spells CASSTGLKPMNTEAFF. In DNA, the CDR3 is TGTGCCAGCAGCACTGGACTGAAACCTATGAACACTGAAGCTTTCTTT.